The clone carrying this TCR beta chain was observed a handful of times. What it binds is unknown. TCRdb fed the RT-PCR reads into MiXCR, producing one record per CDR3 protein. This table holds 800,000 or so distinct CDR3 sequences, 21% found once. This record belongs to a study of response to subunit inactivated influenza vaccine. Study-level points and caveats: Authors suggested seasonal influenza vaccinations each recruit few new T cells.

The CDR3 runs 16 residues. Deletions cut 1 base from V and 1 base from J, with 13 bases between. Germline assignment: CDR1 LGHNA and CDR2 YNFKEQ. The input for sequencing was PBMCs from blood, taken 4 to 6 days after vaccination. The J gene is TRBJ2-5, the V gene TRBV4-2, with D perhaps matching TRBD2 (6 bases). This sequence originates from a man over 45 who received an inactivated influenza vaccine. The CDR3 sequence: CASSQGGRGGQETQYF. CDR3 in DNA: TGTGCCAGCAGCCAAGGAGGGCGGGGCGGCCAAGAGACCCAGTACTTC.